This entry lists 30 T cell receptor beta chains sequenced from one sample in a study of identifying expanded T cells in peripheral blood. TCRdb's table, derived via immunoSEQ multiplex PCR, lists solely in-frame clones and lacks some. The sample consists of some 91,000 clones, approximately 88% of them appearing once. The source material was blood. These receptors were taken from a person aged 18 to 69 in good health.

The chain uses TRBV6-1 and TRBJ1-6, with unresolved D. With 0 bases removed from V and 6 bases from J, the gap between germline ends came to 15 bases. Looked up from germline, CDR1 is MNHNS and CDR2 is SASEGT. The CDR3 has 17 amino acids. CDR3 DNA: TGTGCCAGCAGTGAAGCCGCCAAGTTGGGTGTTAATTCACCCCTCCACTTT. Residues: CASSEAAKLGVNSPLHF.

The V call is TRBV28, the J call TRBJ2-1, with 10 bases matching TRBD1. From germline, CDR1 is MDHEN and CDR2 SYDVKM. The ends lost 2 bases at V and 8 bases at J; junction bases unmatched: 6. The CDR3 sequence is 15 residues long. The CDR3 DNA reads as TGTGCCAGCAGTTTAACGGGACAGGGGATGGATGAGCAGTTCTTC. It is translated as CASSLTGQGMDEQFF.

The rearrangement links TRBV6-1 to TRBJ2-1; 7 bases agree with TRBD2. The CDR3 contains 12 residues. Germline CDR1 reads MNHNS; CDR2 reads SASEGT. V trimming: 6 bases; J trimming: 5 bases; junction bases outside the gene matches: 1. CDR3 DNA: TGTGCCAGCAGCCGGGGGGACAATGAGCAGTTCTTC. It translates to CASSRGDNEQFF.

The chain uses TRBV21-1 and TRBJ2-2; the tabulated D call, TRBD1, remains unverified against the DNA. TRBV21-1 represents a pseudogene. The CDR3 runs 16 residues. In nucleotides, the CDR3 is TGTGCCAGCAGCAAAAAACAGGGAAGAACCGCCGGGGAGCTGTTTTTT. Residues: CASSKKQGRTAGELFF.

This rearrangement joins TRBV28 to TRBJ1-5, with D unresolved. With 6 bases removed from V and 3 bases from J, the gap between germline ends came to 18 bases. Germline V gene lookup returns CDR1 MDHEN and CDR2 SYDVKM. This CDR3 spans 16 amino acids. The CDR3 DNA follows: TGTGCCAGCAGCTCCGACAAAATAGGGATCAATCAGCCCCAGCATTTT. Amino acids: CASSSDKIGINQPQHF.

Remarks on this clone: The junction departs from the called germline gene at one end, perhaps through a read error. The chain combines TRBV7-2 with TRBJ2-3; 9 bases line up with TRBD1. The V gene's germline CDR1 is SGHTA and CDR2 FQGNSA. The CDR3 runs 14 residues. CDR3 sequence reads: CASNLGTGPDTQYF. Here the CDR3 DNA reads TGTGCCAGCAACTTAGGGACAGGGCCAGATACGCAGTATTTT.

The table lists this clone with a count of one. V is TRBV7-9 and J is TRBJ2-1; 9 nucleotides match TRBD2. J gave up 6 bases and V 2 bases, and 8 bases lay outside the gene matches. CDR3 size: 16 residues. Germline values: CDR1 SEHNR, CDR2 FQNEAQ (reference sequence). CDR3 nucleotide sequence: TGTGCCAGCAGCTTACTGGGCGGGAGGGGGGGCAATGAGCAGTTCTTC. Encoded protein: CASSLLGGRGGNEQFF.

This chain links TRBV5-1 with TRBJ2-7, with TRBD1 identical over 9 bases. Per germline, CDR1 SGHRS and CDR2 YFSETQ. Germline trimming cut 1 base from V and 2 bases from J; bases unmatched to any gene: 10. This CDR3 comprises 17 residues. This chain's CDR3 is CASSLFAGTGLPYEQYF. CDR3 coding DNA: TGCGCCAGCAGCTTGTTCGCGGGGACAGGGCTCCCCTACGAGCAGTACTTC.

In its sample, this clone was seen a few times. CDR3 residues: CASRRVAGRPFF. The CDR3 region has the DNA TGTGCCAGCAGAAGGGTGGCGGGGAGGCCGTTCTTC. The rearrangement joins TRBV7-2 to TRBJ2-1, with D perhaps TRBD2 (6 bases). The CDR3 consists of 12 residues. Germline lookup yields CDR1 SGHTA and CDR2 FQGNSA. The V and J ends lost 6 bases and 15 bases respectively, with 18 bases between them.

The V and J genes are TRBV28 and TRBJ2-7; 7 bases map to TRBD1. Germline trimming cut 7 bases from V and 5 bases from J; bases unmatched to any gene: 14. This CDR3 spans 15 amino acids. The germline V gene has CDR1 MDHEN and CDR2 SYDVKM. The CDR3 DNA sequence: TGTGCCAGCACCTCAATCCTTCAGGGGGTTCACGAGCAGTACTTC. Protein: CASTSILQGVHEQYF. The variable domain in full, with the rest retrieved from reference TRBV28 and TRBJ2-7, is DVKVTQSSRYLVKRTGEKVFLECVQDMDHENMFWYRQDPGLGLRLIYFSYDVKMKEKGDIPEGYSVSREKKERFSLILESASTNQTSMYLCASTSILQGVHEQYFGPGTRLTVT.

The V and J genes are TRBV28 and TRBJ1-1; the D is unclear. Trimming took off 8 bases at V and 0 bases at J, with 13 bases between the two ends. Per germline, CDR1 MDHEN and CDR2 SYDVKM. The length of the CDR3 is 14 residues. The CDR3 loop reads CASEPGLLNTEAFF. The DNA for the CDR3 is TGTGCCAGCGAGCCAGGTTTATTGAACACTGAAGCTTTCTTT.

This clone appeared a few times. This chain uses TRBV2 with TRBJ2-7, with a possible D match to TRBD2 (6 bases). The V end was cut by 7 bases, the J end by 5 bases, with 15 bases between. Germline loops: CDR1 SNHLY, CDR2 FYNNEI. The CDR3 runs 13 residues. This chain's CDR3 is CASIPAGGNEQYF. DNA for the CDR3: TGTGCCAGCATACCAGCGGGTGGGAACGAGCAGTACTTC.

The rearrangement links TRBV10-2 to TRBJ2-7, with 10 bases matching TRBD1. V shed 7 bases and J 8 bases; nucleotides not matched to a gene: 8. The germline V gene has CDR1 WSHSY and CDR2 SAAADI. This CDR3 is built from 13 residues. The CDR3 sequence: CASNTGTGDKQYF. DNA for the CDR3: TGCGCCAGCAATACCGGGACAGGGGACAAGCAGTACTTC.

This chain uses TRBV6-4 with TRBJ2-2; 8 nucleotides line up with TRBD1. The CDR3 consists of 15 residues. Germline CDR1 and CDR2: MRHNA and SNTAGT. V shed 5 bases, J shed 1 base, and the junction held 3 bases outside the gene matches. CDR3 protein: CASSPGTGNTGELFF. For the CDR3, the DNA is TGTGCCAGCAGTCCCGGGACAGGGAACACCGGGGAGCTGTTTTTT.

The chain combines TRBV4-2 with TRBJ2-3, with D tentatively TRBD2 (7 bases). CDR3 length: 15 amino acids. V dropped 3 bases and J dropped 5 bases, with 15 bases sitting between them. The V gene's germline CDR1 is LGHNA and CDR2 YNFKEQ. The CDR3 DNA reads as TGTGCCAGCAGCCACGGGGGGCGGAGGGAAGATACGCAGTATTTT. It specifies CASSHGGRREDTQYF.

The rearrangement uses TRBV4-1 and TRBJ1-2; 11 bases align to TRBD1. This CDR3 is built from 16 residues. After removal of 1 base from V and 4 bases from J, the junction contained 5 bases not matched to a gene. CDR1 is MGHRA, CDR2 YSYEKL, per germline. As DNA, the CDR3 is TGCGCCAGCAGCCAAGCAGGGACAGGGGGTATCTATGGCTACACCTTC. Translating it yields CASSQAGTGGIYGYTF.

J is TRBJ1-1 and V is TRBV27; 8 positions agree with TRBD1. The CDR3 totals 14 residues. V lost 5 bases, J lost 3 bases, and 5 bases stayed unmatched. Per the germline V gene, CDR1 is MNHEY and CDR2 is SMNVEV (reference sequence). CDR3 sequence reads: CASSEGQAYTEAFF. The CDR3 nucleotides are TGTGCCAGCAGTGAGGGACAGGCGTACACTGAAGCTTTCTTT.

The V and J genes are TRBV30 and TRBJ2-1, with D uncertain. Germline loops: CDR1 GTSNPN, CDR2 SVGIG (reference sequence). Trimming left V 3 bases short and J 0 bases short, with 12 bases between. The CDR3 runs to 15 residues. For the CDR3, the DNA is TGTGCCTGGAGCCTCACCTATGCCTCCTACAATGAGCAGTTCTTC. Amino acids: CAWSLTYASYNEQFF.

The count of this clone is one. V usage is TRBV5-1 and J usage is TRBJ1-3, with D hard to call. Germline CDR1 and CDR2: SGHRS and YFSETQ. The CDR3 covers 16 residues. Between the trimmed V and J ends, which lost 4 bases and 4 bases, there was a span of 18 bases. Here the CDR3 reads CASSLRLGPEGNTIYF. DNA for the CDR3: TGCGCCAGCAGCCTCAGGCTAGGTCCGGAGGGAAACACCATATATTTT.

The J gene is TRBJ2-2, the V gene TRBV21-1; the table's TRBD1 call for D was not verified on the DNA. TRBV21-1 is recorded as a pseudogene. This CDR3 region has 18 residues. As DNA, the CDR3 is TGTGCCAGCAATCGATCAGGGGCAGGGACGACGAACACCGGGGAGCTGTTTTTT. The encoded protein is CASNRSGAGTTNTGELFF.

This clone has just one count. The CDR3 sequence is CASSPLSLLYNSPLHF. Written as DNA, the CDR3 is TGTGCCAGCTCACCATTAAGCCTCCTCTATAATTCACCCCTCCACTTT. V gene TRBV18 combines with J gene TRBJ1-6; D not certain. This CDR3 is built from 16 residues. Trimming took 2 bases from V and 3 from J, leaving 11 bases between them. The germline gives CDR1 KGHSH, CDR2 LQKENI.

V is TRBV19 and J is TRBJ2-7, with D possibly TRBD1 on 6 matching bases. This CDR3 has 15 residues. The germline CDR1 and CDR2 sequences are LNHDA and SQIVND (reference sequence). V lost 5 bases and J 1 base, leaving 15 bases between the germline ends. The CDR3 DNA sequence: TGTGCCAGTAGTGAACAGGGTAGGAGATCCTACGAGCAGTACTTC. This translates into CASSEQGRRSYEQYF. The full variable domain, its missing parts supplied by reference TRBV19 and TRBJ2-7, is DGGITQSPKYLFRKEGQNVTLSCEQNLNHDAMYWYRQDPGQGLRLIYYSQIVNDFQKGDIAEGYSVSREKKESFPLTVTSAQKNPTAFYLCASSEQGRRSYEQYFGPGTRLTVT.

This clone was recorded once. The chain carries TRBV9 and TRBJ2-5, with D tentatively TRBD2 (5 bases). V dropped 4 bases and J dropped 4 bases, with 11 bases sitting between them. The length of the CDR3 is 13 residues. Germline V gene data show CDR1 as SGDLS and CDR2 as YYNGEE. The DNA for the CDR3 is TGTGCCAGCAGCTCAGGAGGAATAGAGACCCAGTACTTC. This encodes CASSSGGIETQYF.

The genes are TRBV6-6 and TRBJ1-6; no clear D gene. V lost 0 bases and J 5 bases, leaving 2 bases between the germline ends. Germline lookup yields CDR1 MNHNY and CDR2 SVGAGI (reference sequence). This CDR3 is built from 13 residues. CDR3 in DNA: TGTGCCAGCAGTTACTCGGATAATTCACCCCTCCACTTT. Its translation is CASSYSDNSPLHF.

This chain links TRBV6-6 with TRBJ1-1; D unresolved. This CDR3 is 15 amino acids long. V shed 4 bases and J shed 4 bases, with 16 bases lying between them. Germline lookup yields CDR1 MNHNY and CDR2 SVGAGI (reference sequence). The CDR3: CASSFSMGRPTEAFF. CDR3 sequence (DNA): TGTGCCAGCAGTTTCTCGATGGGCAGGCCCACTGAAGCTTTCTTT.

This clone has just a few counts. This rearrangement joins TRBV2 to TRBJ1-5; D is unresolved. Per the germline V gene, CDR1 is SNHLY and CDR2 is FYNNEI. Trimming pared 4 bases from V and 6 bases from J, leaving 7 bases between. This CDR3 comprises 12 residues. The chain's CDR3 is CASSGRAQPQHF. The CDR3 DNA follows: TGTGCCAGCAGTGGAAGGGCTCAGCCCCAGCATTTT.

This clone was detected once. The chain carries TRBV2 and TRBJ2-7; 9 bases line up with TRBD2. Germline loops: CDR1 SNHLY, CDR2 FYNNEI. The ends lost 6 bases at V and 5 bases at J; junction bases unmatched: 8. This CDR3 region has 14 residues. The CDR3 DNA reads TGTGCCAGCAGGGGTAGCGGGAGTTATCACGAGCAGTACTTC. It translates to CASRGSGSYHEQYF.

This chain uses TRBV29-1 with TRBJ2-7; maybe TRBD2 (5 bases). The CDR3 is 12 residues long. The ends were cut back, 4 bases at V and 3 bases at J, with 10 bases in the middle. Germline V gives CDR1 SQVTM, CDR2 ANQGSEA. The CDR3 loop is CSVAFEGYEQYF. CDR3 nucleotide sequence: TGCAGCGTTGCCTTCGAGGGCTACGAGCAGTACTTC.

This chain joins TRBV7-6 and TRBJ2-7; a possible D gene is TRBD1 (6 bases). The CDR3 is made up of 14 amino acids. V lost 2 bases and J 4 bases, leaving 12 bases between the germline ends. CDR1 SGHVS and CDR2 FNYEAQ come from the germline V gene. This chain's CDR3 is CASSLLRGSYEQYF. The CDR3, as DNA: TGTGCCAGCAGCTTATTAAGGGGGAGTTACGAGCAGTACTTC.

The chain links TRBV7-2 to TRBJ1-2; D possibly corresponds to TRBD1 (6 bases). Germline loops: CDR1 SGHTA, CDR2 FQGNSA. The length of the CDR3 is 13 residues. Deletions cut 5 bases from V and 2 bases from J, with 9 bases between. The CDR3 sequence is CASSHGQNYGYTF. The CDR3 region has the DNA TGTGCCAGCAGCCATGGACAGAACTATGGCTACACCTTC.